This T cell receptor beta chain was recovered during a study of cytomegalovirus exposure and HLA in healthy donors. The CDR3 is 14 residues long. V shed 4 bases, J shed 5 bases, and the junction held 4 bases outside the gene matches. In germline, CDR1 is MGHRA, CDR2 YSYEKL. Sequencing was performed with immunoSEQ multiplex PCR; in TCRdb, only in-frame clones are kept and a portion is missing. The sample shows 45,000 to 65,000 clones, approximately 90% of them seen only once. The sequence was collected from a man aged 18 to 29 in good health and CMV-seronegative. Sequencing used PBMCs. V usage is TRBV4-1 and J usage is TRBJ2-3, with TRBD2 matching 9 bases. The CDR3 coding sequence is TGCGCCAGCAGCCGACTAGCGGAGGGAGATACGCAGTATTTT. Protein sequence: CASSRLAEGDTQYF.